This TCR beta chain was retrieved from a study of T cell repertoires in cytomegalovirus infection. The length of the CDR3 is 15 residues. Trimming cost V 9 bases and J 0 bases, with 15 bases left between them. Germline values: CDR1 SNHLY, CDR2 FYNNEI. This clonotype was recorded a few times. TCRdb re-derived calls from the reads in MiXCR, one entry per CDR3 protein. The data show approximately 490,000 distinct CDR3 sequences, approximately 10% seen once. Sequenced sample: PBMCs. The clonotype was recovered from a human donor in good health (CMV status not recorded). Some clones in this sample may be carry-over from other donors' samples. The chain links TRBV2 to TRBJ1-5, with D maybe TRBD1 (5 bases). For the CDR3, the DNA is TGTGCCAGTAGCCCCCAGGGATATAGCAATCAGCCCCAGCATTTT. It is translated as CASSPQGYSNQPQHF. Combining the CDR3 with reference TRBV2 and TRBJ1-5 gives the whole variable domain EPEVTQTPSHQVTQMGQEVILRCVPISNHLYFYWYRQILGQKVEFLVSFYNNEISEKSEIFDDQFSVERPDGSNFTLKIRSTKLEDSAMYFCASSPQGYSNQPQHFGDGTRLSIL.